Listed below are T cell receptor beta chains from one sample, sequenced in a study of CD8+CD57+ T cells in acquired aplastic anemia. Using its own MiXCR run on the reads, TCRdb lists one record per CDR3 protein. The sample comprises around 210,000 distinct CDR3 sequences, approximately 60% of which are singletons, and roughly 53% rests with the top ten. The sequencing input was sorted CD4+, CD8+, or CD8+CD57+ T cells (not recorded which) from PBMCs. Receptors were obtained from a human donor with aplastic anemia. Both conserved end residues are part of each CDR3. A D gene is named only where the DNA matches it firmly. The size of a clone is reported for some rows only, either as once, few or many, or as a class for expanded clones.

>TRBV10-3|TRBJ1-1|NA|NA
TGTGCCATCAGGCCAACAGGGAGGGACACTGAAGCTTTCTTT
CAIRPTGRDTEAFF
>TRBV19|TRBJ2-1|NA|NA
TGTGCCAGTAGTATAGTCCCGACACCCAATGAGCAGTTCTTC
CASSIVPTPNEQFF
>TRBV7-4|TRBJ2-5|NA|NA
TGTGCCAGCAGTTACCATTCGGAGACCCAGTACTTC
CASSYHSETQYF
>TRBV7-8|TRBJ1-1|NA|NA
TGTGCCAGCAGCTTAGATCCATCGGTTAGCCTAATTAACACTGAAGCTTTCTTT
CASSLDPSVSLINTEAFF
>TRBV19|TRBJ2-7|NA|NA
TGTGCCAGTAGTATGGGCAGCTACTACGAGCAGTACTTC
CASSMGSYYEQYF
>TRBV11-2|TRBJ2-7|NA|NA
TGTGCCAGCAGCCGGATAGAAACTTACGAGCAGTACTTC
CASSRIETYEQYF
>TRBV15|TRBJ2-7|NA|TRBD1
TGTGCCACCAGCAGGGGACAGGGGCTAGCCTACGAGCAGTACTTC
CATSRGQGLAYEQYF
>TRBV19|TRBJ2-3|NA|NA
TGTGCCAGTAGTAAGGGTACAGGTTTCACAGATACGCAGTATTTT
CASSKGTGFTDTQYF
>TRBV7-2|TRBJ2-5|NA|NA
TGTGCCAGCAGGACCAACAGGCACCAAGAGACCCAGTACTTC
CASRTNRHQETQYF
>TRBV29-1|TRBJ1-5|NA|NA
TGCAGCGACGCGGGCACCCCGGCAGATACGCAGCATTTT
CSDAGTPADTQHF
>TRBV12-3/TRBV12-4|TRBJ2-7|NA|NA
TGTGCCAGCACCCTAACCTCGACAGGGACTGGAGGGCAGTACTTC
CASTLTSTGTGGQYF
>TRBV15|TRBJ1-1|few|NA
TGTGCCACCAGCAGAGACCAAGGGACGAACACTGAAGCTTTCTTT
CATSRDQGTNTEAFF
>TRBV6-1|TRBJ1-2|NA|NA
TGTGCCAGCCGACGAGTCCTGGGCAGGGGAGGATCGGATGGCTACACCTTC
CASRRVLGRGGSDGYTF
>TRBV10-1|TRBJ2-3|few|NA
TGCGCCAGCAGTGAGCGACGTGATGCAGATACGCAGTATTTT
CASSERRDADTQYF
>TRBV2|TRBJ2-7|few|TRBD1
TGTGCCAGCAGCGGGACAGGGACCTACGAGCAGTACTTC
CASSGTGTYEQYF
>TRBV7-9|TRBJ2-5|NA|NA
TGTGCCAGCAGCTCAAGGGCCGAAGAGACCCAGTACTTC
CASSSRAEETQYF
>TRBV2|TRBJ1-2|NA|NA
TGTGCCAGCAGTGAACGTAGGGCCTATGGCTACACCTTC
CASSERRAYGYTF
>TRBV20-1|TRBJ2-3|many|NA
TGCAGTGCTTGGACCGACAGACCATACACAGATACGCAGTATTTT
CSAWTDRPYTDTQYF
>TRBV5-6|TRBJ2-5|few|NA
TGTGCCAGCAGCTTGGGGGGGACAGAGACCCAGTACTTC
CASSLGGTETQYF
>TRBV7-2|TRBJ2-7|NA|NA
TGTGCCAGCAGCTCCGAGACCTACGAGCAGTACTTC
CASSSETYEQYF
>TRBV7-7|TRBJ2-7|NA|NA
TGTGCTAGCAGCTTAGTCTTGGGGACCGAGCAGTACTTC
CASSLVLGTEQYF
>TRBV11-2|TRBJ2-3|NA|TRBD1
TGTGCCAGCAGCTTAGAAGGGACAGGGGGGACAGGGGTTTTTGGCACAGATACGCAGTATTTT
CASSLEGTGGTGVFGTDTQYF
>TRBV4-1|TRBJ2-7|many|NA
TGCGCCAGCAGCCAAGGCGTGGGCGGGGTCTACGAGCAGTACTTC
CASSQGVGGVYEQYF
>TRBV2|TRBJ2-5|NA|NA
TGTGCCAGCTGCAGGGTGGTCGGGGAGACCCAGTACTTC
CASCRVVGETQYF
>TRBV7-8|TRBJ2-1|many|NA
TGTGCCAGCAGCCCCCGAATGGCTTTTGGGGTCTACAATGAGCAGTTCTTC
CASSPRMAFGVYNEQFF
>TRBV19|TRBJ1-5|NA|NA
TGTGCCAGTAGGCAGATGAATAGCAATCAGCCCCAGCATTTT
CASRQMNSNQPQHF
>TRBV7-8|TRBJ2-7|NA|NA
TGTGCCAGCAGTTACCCAACAGCGGGCGAGCAGTACTTC
CASSYPTAGEQYF
>TRBV5-5|TRBJ2-3|many|TRBD2
TGTGCCAGCAGCTTGGAAGGGTCTAGCGGGGGGGCGGCAGATACGCAGTATTTT
CASSLEGSSGGAADTQYF
>TRBV7-2|TRBJ2-3|few|TRBD2
TGTGCCAGCAGCTTAGCGCTGGCGGGAGGGTTGGATACGCAGTATTTT
CASSLALAGGLDTQYF
>TRBV20-1|TRBJ2-7|NA|NA
TGCAGTGCTAGAGGGGGCCTCACAGGGAAACCCTACGAGCAGTACTTC
CSARGGLTGKPYEQYF
>TRBV20-1|TRBJ1-6|once|NA
TGCAGTGCTAGAGTTAGTCCCCGGACAGATAATTCACCCCTCCACTTT
CSARVSPRTDNSPLHF
>TRBV29-1|TRBJ1-2|NA|NA
TGCAGCGTAGACTTACAGGGAACACCCTATGGCTACACCTTC
CSVDLQGTPYGYTF
>TRBV9|TRBJ2-7|many|TRBD2
TGTGCCAGCAGCGTAGGAGCGGGGGGCTACGAGCAGTACTTC
CASSVGAGGYEQYF
>TRBV12-3/TRBV12-4|TRBJ1-1|NA|NA
TGTGCCAGCAGATTTCGGACAGCCAACACTGAAGCTTTCTTT
CASRFRTANTEAFF
>TRBV10-1|TRBJ2-6|NA|NA
TGCGCCAGCAGTGAGTCTACGGCCTCTGGGGCCAACGTCCTGACTTTC
CASSESTASGANVLTF
>TRBV20-1|TRBJ2-5|few|NA
TGCAGTGCTAGTAGGACAGCCTTACAAGAGACCCAGTACTTC
CSASRTALQETQYF
>TRBV7-3|TRBJ2-3|NA|NA
TGTGCCAGCAGCCTACTAGGGCCAGATACGCAGTATTTT
CASSLLGPDTQYF
>TRBV15|TRBJ2-1|NA|TRBD2
TGTGCCACCAGCACCGGGACTAGCGGGGTGGCTGAGCAGTTCTTC
CATSTGTSGVAEQFF
>TRBV5-1|TRBJ2-1|many|NA
TGCGCCAGCAGCTTGGCCGAACCCTACAATGAGCAGTTCTTC
CASSLAEPYNEQFF
>TRBV7-3|TRBJ2-1|many|NA
TGTGCCAGCAGCCCGGACGGGGGTAGCCCTGAGCAGTTCTTC
CASSPDGGSPEQFF
>TRBV2|TRBJ1-1|NA|NA
TGTGCCAGCAGCCCGCCCTCTGCTAGAGGGGAGGCTGAAGCTTTCTTT
CASSPPSARGEAEAFF
>TRBV24-1|TRBJ1-3|many|NA
TGTGCCACCAGTGAGGGGAAAGGGCTGTTCGCGGACACCATATATTTT
CATSEGKGLFADTIYF
>TRBV7-9|TRBJ1-1|NA|NA
TGTGCCAGCAGCTTTTCTTCGGCTTACAATGAAGCTTTCTTT
CASSFSSAYNEAFF
>TRBV15|TRBJ2-5|NA|NA
TGTGCCACCAGCAGCGGAGGGGGACCCCAAGAGACCCAGTACTTC
CATSSGGGPQETQYF
>TRBV12-3/TRBV12-4|TRBJ1-2|NA|NA
TGTGCCAGCAGTTCAGACGGATATGGCTACACCTTC
CASSSDGYGYTF
>TRBV7-9|TRBJ1-5|NA|TRBD1
TGTGCCAGCAGCCAACAGGGGGTCGGCCGCAATCAGCCCCAGCATTTT
CASSQQGVGRNQPQHF
>TRBV10-3|TRBJ2-7|NA|NA
TGTGCCACCCAAACCCAGGGGAGATACGAGCAGTACTTC
CATQTQGRYEQYF
>TRBV7-8|TRBJ2-1|NA|TRBD2
TGTGCCAGCAGCTTAGTGCTATTGCGGGGGGGCCATGAGCAGTTCTTC
CASSLVLLRGGHEQFF
>TRBV7-3|TRBJ2-3|few|TRBD2
TGTGCCAGCAGCTTAGCTCTAGCGGGAGCAGATACGCAGTATTTT
CASSLALAGADTQYF